These 10 T cell receptor beta chains came from one sample sequenced in a study of early stage breast cancer tumors. TCRdb's table, derived via immunoSEQ multiplex PCR, lists solely in-frame clones and lacks some. This table has about 72,000 clones, approximately 79% appearing once. The sequenced sample was blood. Receptors were obtained from a person aged 55 to 75 with breast cancer.

The rearrangement joins TRBV4-1 to TRBJ2-1; TRBD1 agrees at 7 bases. From germline, CDR1 is MGHRA and CDR2 YSYEKL. The V and J ends lost 0 bases and 5 bases, in that order; junction bases with no gene match: 7. The CDR3 runs to 16 residues. The CDR3 DNA is TGCGCCAGCAGCCAAGATAACGGACAGGCTGACAATGAGCAGTTCTTC. This sequence encodes CASSQDNGQADNEQFF.

The V and J genes are TRBV28 and TRBJ1-2, with a tentative D call TRBD1 (6 bases). The CDR3 sequence is 14 residues long. V was trimmed by 6 bases and J by 2 bases, leaving 13 bases between them. CDR1 is MDHEN and CDR2 is SYDVKM in the germline V gene. In DNA form, the CDR3 reads TGTGCCAGCAGCCTTACAGGGAGCAACTATGGCTACACCTTC. This sequence encodes CASSLTGSNYGYTF.

This chain uses TRBV2 with TRBJ2-2, with 7 bases identical to TRBD1. Germline V gene lookup returns CDR1 SNHLY and CDR2 FYNNEI. The CDR3 is 15 amino acids. The junction had 11 bases not matched to a gene; V was cut back by 7 bases and J by 6 bases. The CDR3 loop is CASMKDRVVPGELFF. In nucleotides, the CDR3 is TGTGCCAGCATGAAAGACAGGGTTGTCCCCGGGGAGCTGTTTTTT.

The chain has TRBV9 and TRBJ1-6; D remains ambiguous. V was cut by 0 bases and J by 6 bases, with 4 bases left in between. There are 13 residues in the CDR3. In germline, CDR1 is SGDLS, CDR2 YYNGEE. The CDR3 DNA reads as TGTGCCAGCAGCGTAGGCAGTAATTCACCCCTCCACTTT. Protein: CASSVGSNSPLHF.

The V and J genes are TRBV23-1 and TRBJ2-2; D is perhaps TRBD1 or TRBD2 (5 bases each). TRBV23-1 carries the ORF label, with uncertain function. Trimming left V 9 bases short and J 6 bases short, with 23 bases between. This CDR3 is 16 amino acids long. The CDR3 DNA reads TGCGCCAGTAGGACCCCCGACAGACTATCCCCCGGGGAGCTGTTTTTT. This codes for CASRTPDRLSPGELFF.

The chain has TRBV2 and TRBJ1-4, with TRBD1 as a possible D gene (6 bases). Germline V gives CDR1 SNHLY, CDR2 FYNNEI. This CDR3 region has 14 residues. Trimming took off 6 bases at V and 6 bases at J, with 14 bases between the two ends. The CDR3 sequence is CASRGRDTHEKLFF. The DNA of the CDR3 is TGTGCCAGCAGAGGCCGGGACACCCATGAAAAACTGTTTTTT.

V usage is TRBV11-2 and J usage is TRBJ2-7; D is tentatively TRBD1 or TRBD2 (5 bases each). The CDR3 totals 16 residues. Germline V CDR1 and CDR2: SGHAT, FQNNGV. V lost 2 bases to trimming and J lost 5 bases, with 19 bases between them. The CDR3 DNA sequence: TGTGCCAGCAGCTTAAGGCAGGGACGGGTGGGCGACGAGCAGTACTTC. It specifies CASSLRQGRVGDEQYF.

This clone was seen more than once but under ten times. The chain uses TRBV6-1 and TRBJ2-2, with D perhaps TRBD1 (5 bases). Trimming removed 4 bases at V and 4 bases at J, with 13 bases between. Looked up from germline, CDR1 is MNHNS and CDR2 is SASEGT. This CDR3 is 15 amino acids long. CDR3 sequence (DNA): TGTGCCAGCAGTGCTCCCAGTACAGGCACCGGGGAGCTGTTTTTT. Its translation is CASSAPSTGTGELFF.

The CDR3 nucleotides read TGTGCCAGCAGCTTAAGTGCGGATACGCAGTATTTT. Translation: CASSLSADTQYF. The chain is built from TRBV7-3 and TRBJ2-3; D unclear. V lost 1 base and J 6 bases, leaving 5 bases between the germline ends. Germline loops: CDR1 SGHTA, CDR2 FQGTGA. The CDR3 covers 12 residues.

The CDR3 region is CASSPGTAILAKNIQYF. CDR3 in DNA: TGTGCCAGCAGTCCCGGGACAGCAATACTAGCCAAAAACATTCAGTACTTC. V is TRBV2 and J is TRBJ2-4, with 7 bases fitting TRBD1. This CDR3 has 17 amino acids. Germline lookup yields CDR1 SNHLY and CDR2 FYNNEI. Losses at the gene ends were 5 bases for V and 0 bases for J; bases not matched to a gene: 10.